These T cell receptor beta chains were read from a single sample in a study of graft-versus-host responses after intestinal transplantation. No antigen has been assigned to these receptors. This table comes from immunoSEQ multiplex PCR, and its TCRdb copy is limited to in-frame clones, with some not included. The top ten clones hold approximately 0.84% of a sample with some 90,000 clones, about four fifths of them seen once. This specimen was unstimulated CD4+ T cells sorted from spleen or lymph node cells, taken before intestinal transplant. The receptors come from a human donor who received an intestinal transplant. Each CDR3 is given with its conserved first and last residue. A D gene is named only where the DNA matches it firmly. Rows give clone size only sometimes, using once, few, many, or a class for an expanded clone.

cdr3_aa cdr3_nt v_call d_call j_call clone_size
CASSLSQGQGASTGELFF TGTGCCAGCAGTTTATCGCAGGGACAGGGGGCTAGCACCGGGGAGCTGTTTTTT TRBV27 TRBD1 TRBJ2-2 .
CASSVALAGDDTQYF TGTGCCAGCAGCGTAGCCCTAGCGGGAGACGATACGCAGTATTTT TRBV9 TRBD2 TRBJ2-3 .
CASSANRDRGLETQYF TGTGCCAGCAGCGCTAACCGGGACAGGGGGCTGGAGACCCAGTACTTC TRBV7-8 TRBD1 TRBJ2-5 once
CASSLARTGKNQPQHF TGTGCCAGCAGCTTAGCACGGACAGGAAAAAATCAGCCCCAGCATTTT TRBV7-8 TRBD1 TRBJ1-5 .
CASSRRGRGLYNEQFF TGTGCCAGCAGCCGCCGAGGGCGGGGGCTCTACAATGAGCAGTTCTTC TRBV28 . TRBJ2-1 .
CSVAPGTSGRHNEQFF TGCAGCGTAGCCCCCGGGACTAGCGGGAGGCACAATGAGCAGTTCTTC TRBV29-1 TRBD2 TRBJ2-1 .
CAISESPGLYEQYF TGTGCCATCAGTGAGTCGCCGGGTCTCTACGAGCAGTACTTC TRBV10-3 . TRBJ2-7 .
CASSPGTTYGYTF TGTGCCAGCAGCCCGGGAACGACTTATGGCTACACCTTC TRBV5-6 . TRBJ1-2 many
CASRAGGLGEQFF TGTGCCAGCAGAGCGGGGGGGCTAGGTGAGCAGTTCTTC TRBV11-2 TRBD2 TRBJ2-1 once
CAISTPMGLAGGSGGTGELFF TGTGCCATCAGCACTCCAATGGGACTAGCGGGAGGCTCAGGTGGAACCGGGGAGCTGTTTTTT TRBV10-3 TRBD2 TRBJ2-2 .
CASSERAGGGAWNQPQHF TGTGCCAGCAGTGAAAGAGCGGGAGGGGGCGCCTGGAATCAGCCCCAGCATTTT TRBV6-1 TRBD1 TRBJ1-5 .
CASSERIDLSGNTIYF TGTGCCAGCAGCGAGCGTATCGATCTTTCTGGAAACACCATATATTTT TRBV7-2 . TRBJ1-3 .
CASSSGQELSYEQYF TGTGCCAGCAGCTCCGGACAGGAATTATCCTACGAGCAGTACTTC TRBV7-8 TRBD1 TRBJ2-7 .
CASSMGGRGTDTQYF TGTGCCAGTAGTATGGGGGGGCGAGGCACAGATACGCAGTATTTT TRBV19 . TRBJ2-3 .
CASSVGRNEQFF TGTGCCAGCAGTGTGGGGCGAAATGAGCAGTTCTTC TRBV2 . TRBJ2-1 .
CASSLAGGQGYAGELFF TGCGCCAGCAGCCTGGCCGGGGGGCAGGGATACGCCGGGGAGCTGTTTTTT TRBV4-1 . TRBJ2-2 .
CASSFWGVNTEAFF TGTGCCAGCAGTTTTTGGGGGGTGAACACTGAAGCTTTCTTT TRBV28 . TRBJ1-1 .
CASSLPGLQETQYF TGTGCCAGCAGTCTTCCGGGACTACAAGAGACCCAGTACTTC TRBV28 TRBD2 TRBJ2-5 .
CASSSRTKNTGELFF TGTGCCAGCAGCTCCAGGACAAAAAACACCGGGGAGCTGTTTTTT TRBV5-4 . TRBJ2-2 .
CASSDIRGRTSGNTIYF TGTGCCAGCAGCGACATCAGGGGCCGTACCTCTGGAAACACCATATATTTT TRBV5-5 . TRBJ1-3 .
CASSSRVPDTEAFF TGTGCCAGCAGCTCCAGGGTCCCTGACACTGAAGCTTTCTTT TRBV7-9 . TRBJ1-1 .
CASSQEGTSGGRIEQYF TGCGCCAGCAGCCAAGAGGGGACTAGCGGGGGTCGAATCGAGCAGTACTTC TRBV4-1 TRBD2 TRBJ2-7 .
CASSLVQLGNTIYF TGTGCCAGCAGTTTAGTACAGCTTGGAAACACCATATATTTT TRBV28 . TRBJ1-3 few
CASSPGWASGNEQYF TGTGCCAGCAGCCCCGGGTGGGCTAGCGGGAACGAGCAGTACTTC TRBV7-6 TRBD2 TRBJ2-7 .
CASSFPSSSYNEQFF TGTGCCAGCAGTTTCCCGTCTAGCTCCTACAATGAGCAGTTCTTC TRBV28 . TRBJ2-1 once
CASSLVETQYF TGCGCCAGCAGCCTCGTGGAGACCCAGTACTTC TRBV5-1 . TRBJ2-5 .
CASSQWGLGGREQYF TGTGCCAGCAGCCAATGGGGCCTAGGGGGACGCGAGCAGTACTTC TRBV14 . TRBJ2-7 .
CASLSGRGAFF TGTGCCAGCCTGTCAGGTCGTGGGGCTTTCTTT TRBV25-1 . TRBJ1-1 .
CSVRDRPNQPQHF TGCAGCGTGAGGGACAGACCGAATCAGCCCCAGCATTTT TRBV29-1 TRBD1 TRBJ1-5 few
CASSLASYGYTF TGTGCCAGCTCACTGGCTTCCTATGGCTACACCTTC TRBV18 . TRBJ1-2 .
CASSDAEYNEQFF TGTGCCAGCTCAGACGCGGAGTACAATGAGCAGTTCTTC TRBV18 . TRBJ2-1 .
CTSSQAGGSYNEQFF TGCACCAGCAGCCAAGCGGGAGGTTCTTACAATGAGCAGTTCTTC TRBV1 . TRBJ2-1 .
CASSRDRGETQYF TGTGCCAGCAGCCGTGACAGGGGGGAGACCCAGTACTTC TRBV21-1 . TRBJ2-5 .
CASSHKAHQGADEAFF TGTGCCAGCAGCCACAAAGCCCACCAGGGGGCTGATGAAGCTTTCTTT TRBV4-2 TRBD1 TRBJ1-1 .
CASSSLGGSDTQYF TGTGCCAGCAGTTCCCTGGGGGGATCAGATACGCAGTATTTT TRBV27 . TRBJ2-3 .
CATSADRRAYGYTF TGTGCCACCAGCGCCGATAGGAGGGCCTATGGCTACACCTTC TRBV15 . TRBJ1-2 .
CASSVVIRLRNQPQHF TGTGCCAGCAGCGTAGTTATCAGGCTTCGCAATCAGCCCCAGCATTTT TRBV9 . TRBJ1-5 .
CSVGQGYNEQFF TGCAGCGTTGGACAGGGATACAATGAGCAGTTCTTC TRBV29-1 TRBD1 TRBJ2-1 once
CASSEWAGNYGYTF TGTGCCAGCAGTGAATGGGCGGGGAACTATGGCTACACCTTC TRBV6-1 . TRBJ1-2 .
CAGSRDRGPREQYF TGTGCTGGGTCCCGGGACAGGGGGCCTCGTGAGCAGTACTTC TRBV28 TRBD1 TRBJ2-7 .
CSVDRGQETQYF TGCAGCGTTGATAGGGGACAAGAGACCCAGTACTTC TRBV29-1 . TRBJ2-5 .
CASSIVGLASRNTGELFF TGTGCCAGTAGTATCGTGGGACTAGCGTCCCGGAACACCGGGGAGCTGTTTTTT TRBV19 TRBD2 TRBJ2-2 .
CASSKRDTNYGYTF TGTGCCAGCAGCAAAAGGGACACTAACTATGGCTACACCTTC TRBV21-1 . TRBJ1-2 .
CASSQDRANTEAFF TGTGCCAGCAGCCAAGACAGGGCGAACACTGAAGCTTTCTTT TRBV4-2 . TRBJ1-1 .
CASSRQKTGELFF TGTGCCAGCAGCAGACAGAAGACCGGGGAGCTGTTTTTT TRBV11-2 . TRBJ2-2 .
CASSSWDRGYEQYF TGTGCCAGCAGCTCGTGGGACAGGGGATACGAGCAGTACTTC TRBV11-2 TRBD1 TRBJ2-7 .
CASSIDGGGVEQYF TGTGCCAGTAGTATTGACGGCGGGGGGGTAGAGCAGTACTTC TRBV19 TRBD2 TRBJ2-7 few
CASRKTGGSDTQYF TGTGCCAGCAGGAAGACGGGGGGGTCAGATACGCAGTATTTT TRBV6-5 TRBD2 TRBJ2-3 .
CASSQPGLPATNEKLFF TGCGCCAGCAGTCAGCCGGGACTCCCCGCAACTAATGAAAAACTGTTTTTT TRBV23-1 . TRBJ1-4 once
CASSLNGRMGADSGNTIYF TGCGCCAGCAGCTTGAATGGGCGAATGGGGGCCGACTCTGGAAACACCATATATTTT TRBV5-1 . TRBJ1-3 .
CASSPYLIPDSYYEQYF TGTGCCAGCAGTCCTTACCTTATCCCGGACAGCTACTACGAGCAGTACTTC TRBV27 . TRBJ2-7 .
CASSLTAGISYNEQFF TGCGCCAGCAGCCTGACAGCGGGGATCTCCTACAATGAGCAGTTCTTC TRBV5-1 TRBD2 TRBJ2-1 .